This passage covers 10 T cell receptor beta chains from one sample sequenced in a study of blood T cell repertoires in COVID-19. Assay: immunoSEQ multiplex PCR; the TCRdb copy retains only in-frame clones and omits some. Altogether 75,000 to 85,000 clones are present, roughly four fifths being singletons, with the ten largest covering 7% to 9.5%. Sequenced sample: peripheral blood. These receptors originate from a human donor in a cohort sampled during active COVID-19.

This rearrangement joins TRBV7-3 to TRBJ2-1; D possibly corresponds to TRBD2 (6 bases). Germline V gives CDR1 SGHTA, CDR2 FQGTGA. The CDR3 spans 13 residues. V shed 0 bases and J shed 11 bases, with 11 bases lying between them. CDR3 in amino acids: CASSLTEEGKQFF. CDR3 sequence (DNA): TGTGCCAGCAGCTTAACGGAGGAGGGGAAGCAGTTCTTC.

The chain is built from TRBV5-5 and TRBJ1-4; 7 nucleotides line up with TRBD1. The CDR3 runs to 19 residues. CDR1 and CDR2 from the germline V gene are SGHKS and YYEKEE (reference sequence). Trimming took 0 bases from V and 6 from J; bases not matched to a gene: 17. The CDR3 spells CASSLGLRGGSPNYEKLFF. Written as DNA, the CDR3 is TGTGCCAGCAGCTTGGGGTTGAGAGGGGGCTCTCCTAACTATGAAAAACTGTTTTTT.

The DNA of the CDR3 is TGTGCCAGCAGCAGGGGATGGGATTCACCCCTCCACTTT. Encoded protein: CASSRGWDSPLHF. This chain uses TRBV6-5 with TRBJ1-6; a possible D gene is TRBD1 (6 bases). Trimming removed 6 bases from V and 8 bases from J, with 11 bases in between. This CDR3 spans 13 amino acids. Germline CDR1 reads MNHEY; CDR2 reads SVGAGI.

This chain links TRBV19 with TRBJ1-1; D uncertain. Germline V gene data show CDR1 as LNHDA and CDR2 as SQIVND (reference sequence). The CDR3 totals 11 residues. Deletions cut 3 bases from V and 11 bases from J, with 10 bases between. CDR3 in DNA: TGTGCCAGTAGTATTTCTGGGAGGGCTTTCTTT. Translation gives CASSISGRAFF.

V and J are TRBV13 and TRBJ1-2; D gene ambiguous. Trimming left V 3 bases short and J 0 bases short, with 11 bases between. The V gene's germline CDR1 is PRHDT and CDR2 FYEKMQ (reference sequence). The CDR3 contains 15 residues. The DNA for the CDR3 is TGTGCCAGCAGCTTGGCGACACGAGCTAACTATGGCTACACCTTC. This codes for CASSLATRANYGYTF.

J is TRBJ1-1 and V is TRBV7-8; possibly TRBD1 for D (5 bases). The ends were cut back, 5 bases at V and 2 bases at J, with 21 bases in the middle. Germline CDR1 SGHVS, CDR2 FQNEAQ. The CDR3 is 17 amino acids. CDR3 bases: TGTGCCAGCAGCCCGCGGGACCCATTTATCGTAAACACTGAAGCTTTCTTT. The encoded protein is CASSPRDPFIVNTEAFF.

The chain is built from TRBV7-3 and TRBJ1-1; perhaps TRBD1 as D (5 bases). Between the trimmed V and J ends, which lost 3 bases and 0 bases, there was a span of 8 bases. The CDR3 sequence is 14 residues long. Germline CDR1 reads SGHTA; CDR2 reads FQGTGA. The CDR3 is CASSFGGMNTEAFF. The CDR3 region has the DNA TGTGCCAGCAGCTTCGGGGGAATGAACACTGAAGCTTTCTTT. The variable domain in full, with the rest retrieved from reference TRBV7-3 and TRBJ1-1, is GAGVSQTPSNKVTEKGKYVELRCDPISGHTALYWYRQSLGQGPEFLIYFQGTGAADDSGLPNDRFFAVRPEGSVSTLKIQRTERGDSAVYLCASSFGGMNTEAFFGQGTRLTVV.

J is TRBJ2-7 and V is TRBV30, with D tentatively TRBD1 (6 bases). The germline V gene encodes CDR1 GTSNPN and CDR2 SVGIG (reference sequence). Trimming left V 2 bases short and J 3 bases short, with 14 bases between. The CDR3 spans 14 residues. CDR3 coding DNA: TGTGCCTGGAGTCCAGGGGCCACAGGCTACGAGCAGTACTTC. As protein: CAWSPGATGYEQYF.

The chain's CDR3 is CASSPLTSGQETQYF. CDR3 coding DNA: TGTGCCAGTAGCCCTCTGACTAGCGGCCAAGAGACCCAGTACTTC. V and J are TRBV19 and TRBJ2-5, with 9 positions matching TRBD2. Per germline, CDR1 LNHDA and CDR2 SQIVND (reference sequence). The CDR3 contains 15 residues. With 6 bases clipped from V and 1 base from J, the junction kept 6 bases outside the gene matches. Based on the CDR3 plus reference TRBV19 and TRBJ2-5, the full variable domain is DGGITQSPKYLFRKEGQNVTLSCEQNLNHDAMYWYRQDPGQGLRLIYYSQIVNDFQKGDIAEGYSVSREKKESFPLTVTSAQKNPTAFYLCASSPLTSGQETQYFGPGTRLLVL.

This rearrangement joins TRBV27 to TRBJ2-7; no clear D gene. Trimming cost V 6 bases and J 2 bases, with 17 bases left between them. Germline V gene lookup returns CDR1 MNHEY and CDR2 SMNVEV (reference sequence). The CDR3 runs 15 residues. The CDR3 loop reads CASRFYSGVAYEQYF. For the CDR3, the DNA is TGTGCCAGCAGGTTTTACTCCGGAGTTGCCTACGAGCAGTACTTC.